These 27 T cell receptor beta chains were sequenced from one sample in a study of blood T cell repertoires in COVID-19. Libraries were prepared by immunoSEQ multiplex PCR; TCRdb keeps only in-frame clonotypes and omits some of them. The repertoire has more than 85,000 clones, roughly 83% of them found once; the top ten carry roughly 17%. The sample was peripheral blood. These receptor sequences come from a woman aged 60 to 75 with acute or convalescent COVID-19.

V is TRBV5-6 and J is TRBJ2-1; 13 bases match TRBD2. Per germline, CDR1 SGHDT and CDR2 YYEEEE. The J segment lost 7 bases and the V segment lost 4 bases, leaving 5 bases of the junction unmatched. This CDR3 contains 15 residues. The CDR3 bases are TGTGCCAGCAGCGTTACTAGCGGGGGGGCGAATGAGCAGTTCTTC. Its protein product is CASSVTSGGANEQFF.

V and J are TRBV12-3 or TRBV12-4 and TRBJ1-1; D unresolved. V lost 2 bases, J lost 3 bases, and 7 bases lay in between. CDR3 length: 13 residues. Here the CDR3 reads CASSLRRDTEAFF. CDR3 in DNA: TGTGCCAGCAGTTTACGGCGGGACACTGAAGCTTTCTTT.

The count of this clone is one. The chain employs TRBV5-4 and TRBJ2-2; D perhaps matches TRBD2 (6 bases). Per germline, CDR1 SGHNT and CDR2 YYREEE (reference sequence). There are 14 residues in the CDR3. Trimming removed 3 bases at V and 6 bases at J, with 12 bases between. The CDR3 is CASSSNPSAGELFF. The CDR3 coding sequence is TGTGCCAGCAGCTCGAACCCTAGCGCCGGGGAGCTGTTTTTT.

The gene calls are TRBV6-6 and TRBJ2-7; TRBD1 might be the D (6 bases). The V and J ends lost 7 bases and 3 bases respectively, with 16 bases between them. CDR1 MNHNY and CDR2 SVGAGI come from the germline V gene (reference sequence). The CDR3 is 14 amino acids. This CDR3 is CASTPTGSLYEQYF. DNA of the CDR3: TGTGCCAGCACACCGACAGGCTCCCTCTACGAGCAGTACTTC.

This sequence joins TRBV2 and TRBJ2-2; D may be TRBD1 (5 bases). Germline V lookup: CDR1 SNHLY, CDR2 FYNNEI. This CDR3 is 15 amino acids long. V gave up 4 bases and J gave up 2 bases, with 11 bases separating them. The CDR3 region has the DNA TGTGCCAGCAGTGCCCAGGGCCCCAACACCGGGGAGCTGTTTTTT. This codes for CASSAQGPNTGELFF.

This clone was observed a single time. The chain is built from TRBV3-1 (or the pseudogene TRBV3-2) and TRBJ1-2; D gene unclear. The germline gives CDR1 LGHDT, CDR2 YNNKEL (reference sequence). V was cut by 6 bases and J by 3 bases, with 8 bases left in between. The CDR3 runs 12 residues. The CDR3 region has the DNA TGTGCCAGCAGACGCGGCGACTATGGCTACACCTTC. Its protein is CASRRGDYGYTF.

The genes are TRBV20-1 and TRBJ1-5; D is unclear. V lost 3 bases, J lost 1 base, and 7 bases lay in between. There are 13 residues in the CDR3. The germline CDR1 and CDR2 sequences are DFQATT and SNEGSKA (reference sequence). CDR3 sequence (DNA): TGCAGTGCTAGTGCGGTCAGCAATCAGCCCCAGCATTTT. This encodes CSASAVSNQPQHF.

The rearrangement links TRBV2 to TRBJ2-5, with 12 bases identical to TRBD2. The CDR3 sequence is 14 residues long. Germline V gene data show CDR1 as SNHLY and CDR2 as FYNNEI. The V gene end was trimmed by 8 bases and the J gene end by 4 bases; junction bases not matched to a gene: 5. The DNA of the CDR3 is TGTGCCAGCTGGACGGGACTAGCGGGAGAGACCCAGTACTTC. Its translation: CASWTGLAGETQYF.

V is TRBV6-5 and J is TRBJ1-3; 8 bases map to TRBD1. The V gene end was trimmed by 4 bases and the J gene end by 3 bases; junction bases not matched to a gene: 8. This CDR3 contains 16 residues. CDR1 is MNHEY, CDR2 SVGAGI, per germline. The CDR3: CASSSTAGGRGNTIYF. CDR3 bases: TGTGCCAGCAGTTCCACTGCAGGGGGCCGTGGAAACACCATATATTTT.

This chain joins TRBV27 and TRBJ2-1; D uncertain. The germline V gene has CDR1 MNHEY and CDR2 SMNVEV (reference sequence). Deletions cut 2 bases from V and 2 bases from J, with 13 bases between. The CDR3 has 16 residues. CDR3 protein: CASSLRVPFAYNEQFF. The CDR3, as DNA: TGTGCCAGCAGTTTACGAGTTCCGTTCGCCTACAATGAGCAGTTCTTC.

The rearrangement links TRBV5-1 to TRBJ1-3, with no clear D. Trimming pared 4 bases from V and 0 bases from J, leaving 8 bases between. The CDR3 consists of 14 residues. Germline V lookup: CDR1 SGHRS, CDR2 YFSETQ. The CDR3 reads CASSEAGSGNTIYF. The CDR3 bases are TGCGCCAGCAGCGAGGCCGGCTCTGGAAACACCATATATTTT.

The V gene is TRBV7-2, the J gene TRBJ2-7, with TRBD2 as a possible D gene (5 bases). Trimming pared 1 base from V and 4 bases from J, leaving 14 bases between. CDR1 and CDR2 (germline): SGHTA, FQGNSA. The CDR3 extends over 15 amino acids. The CDR3 spells CASSLGLVGDYEQYF. CDR3 bases: TGTGCCAGCAGCTTAGGCCTAGTGGGAGATTACGAGCAGTACTTC.

J is TRBJ1-2 and V is TRBV19; D not certain. The CDR3 consists of 15 residues. Between the trimmed V and J ends, which lost 3 bases and 5 bases, there was a span of 16 bases. CDR1 and CDR2 from the germline V gene are LNHDA and SQIVND (reference sequence). CDR3 coding DNA: TGTGCCAGTAGTATCTTTAACAGACCGGCTTATGGCTACACCTTC. Its protein is CASSIFNRPAYGYTF.

The V and J genes are TRBV27 and TRBJ2-4, with 8 bases that match TRBD1. The CDR3 has 15 residues. V lost 4 bases, J lost 2 bases, and 4 bases stayed unmatched. In germline, CDR1 is MNHEY, CDR2 SMNVEV (reference sequence). Written as DNA, the CDR3 is TGTGCCAGCAGTTCGACAGGGGCGACCAAAAACATTCAGTACTTC. Protein sequence: CASSSTGATKNIQYF.

By its share, this clone is medium-sized. The rearrangement links TRBV6-5 to TRBJ1-2; D not resolved. V lost 4 bases and J lost 4, with 16 bases in between. Germline lookup yields CDR1 MNHEY and CDR2 SVGAGI. This CDR3 comprises 15 residues. CDR3 in amino acids: CASSSPAERLYGYTF. CDR3 nucleotides: TGTGCCAGCAGTTCCCCCGCGGAGCGACTCTATGGCTACACCTTC.

Concerning this clone: Being one base from a much bigger clone, this may be a read error. This chain connects TRBV7-6 to TRBJ2-3, with D perhaps TRBD2 (7 bases). This CDR3 has 15 residues. The V gene's germline CDR1 is SGHVS and CDR2 FNYEAQ. The ends were cut back, 5 bases at V and 3 bases at J, with 15 bases in the middle. The CDR3 sequence is CASSPVGGPTDTQYF. The CDR3 region has the DNA TGTGCCAGCAGCCCAGTGGGGGGGCCGACAGATACGCAGTATTTT.

The CDR3 loop reads CASSSGPSSGNEQYF. The CDR3 DNA follows: TGTGCCAGCAGCTCCGGGCCAAGCTCGGGAAATGAGCAGTACTTC. The chain couples TRBV7-3 to TRBJ2-7, with TRBD2 as a possible D gene (5 bases). The CDR3 spans 15 residues. CDR1 is SGHTA and CDR2 is FQGTGA in the germline V gene. V lost 4 bases and J 7 bases, leaving 20 bases between the germline ends.

The chain is built from TRBV6-1 and TRBJ1-2; D is unresolved. Germline V gene data show CDR1 as MNHNS and CDR2 as SASEGT. V lost 2 bases to trimming and J lost 4 bases, with 5 bases between them. CDR3 size: 12 residues. The CDR3 reads CASSERVYGYTF. Written as DNA, the CDR3 is TGTGCCAGCAGTGAAAGAGTCTATGGCTACACCTTC.

The chain uses TRBV5-4 and TRBJ2-6, with a tentative D call TRBD1 (6 bases). CDR1 SGHNT and CDR2 YYREEE come from the germline V gene (reference sequence). Trimming took 3 bases from V and 4 from J, leaving 11 bases between them. There are 15 residues in the CDR3. CDR3 nucleotide sequence: TGTGCCAGCAGCTACAGGGTTGGCGGGGCCAACGTCCTGACTTTC. Residues: CASSYRVGGANVLTF. Together with reference TRBV5-4 and TRBJ2-6, the CDR3 gives the full variable domain: ETGVTQSPTHLIKTRGQQVTLRCSSQSGHNTVSWYQQALGQGPQFIFQYYREEENGRGNFPPRFSGLQFPNYSSELNVNALELDDSALYLCASSYRVGGANVLTFGAGSRLTVL.

The rearrangement links TRBV3-1 (or the pseudogene TRBV3-2) to TRBJ2-7; D ambiguous. Germline V gene lookup returns CDR1 LGHDT and CDR2 YNNKEL (reference sequence). This CDR3 has 14 amino acids. Trimming took 3 bases from V and 6 from J, leaving 15 bases between them. The CDR3, as DNA: TGTGCCAGCAGCCAGCCAGGTCTTTTTTGCGAGCAGTACTTC. As protein: CASSQPGLFCEQYF.

This clone was counted between two and nine times. The V call is TRBV2, the J call TRBJ1-2; D possibly corresponds to TRBD1 (5 bases). The CDR3 loop spans 13 amino acids. Trimming took 2 bases from V and 7 from J, leaving 11 bases between them. Germline values: CDR1 SNHLY, CDR2 FYNNEI. The CDR3 DNA follows: TGTGCCAGCAGTGAAATAGGGGCAGGTGGCTACACCTTC. Amino acids: CASSEIGAGGYTF.

The rearrangement links TRBV5-1 to TRBJ1-1, with a possible D match to TRBD1 (5 bases). V was clipped by 5 bases and J by 3 bases, with 17 bases between them. This CDR3 is built from 15 residues. Germline CDR1 SGHRS, CDR2 YFSETQ. CDR3 region: CASSPSGGRDTEAFF. CDR3 nucleotide sequence: TGCGCCAGCAGTCCCAGTGGGGGGAGGGACACTGAAGCTTTCTTT.

Only one count was recorded for this clone. V gene TRBV6-1 combines with J gene TRBJ1-1; D may be TRBD1 (5 bases). V was shortened by 3 bases and J by 4 bases, with 12 bases between the two germline ends. Germline V gives CDR1 MNHNS, CDR2 SASEGT. The CDR3 runs to 14 residues. CDR3: CASSELQGGTEAFF. In nucleotides, the CDR3 is TGTGCCAGCAGTGAGTTGCAGGGAGGCACTGAAGCTTTCTTT.

This clone was counted at least ten times. The genes are TRBV7-8 and TRBJ1-2, with 8 bases that match TRBD1. The germline CDR1 and CDR2 sequences are SGHVS and FQNEAQ. V lost 0 bases, J lost 3 bases, and 3 bases stayed unmatched. The CDR3 has 15 amino acids. The CDR3 DNA follows: TGTGCCAGCAGCTTAGCTGGACAGGGTGACTATGGCTACACCTTC. Protein product: CASSLAGQGDYGYTF. Looking up the rest from reference TRBV7-8 and TRBJ1-2 gives the full variable domain: GAGVSQSPRYKVAKRGQDVALRCDPISGHVSLFWYQQALGQGPEFLTYFQNEAQLDKSGLPSDRFFAERPEGSVSTLKIQRTQQEDSAVYLCASSLAGQGDYGYTFGSGTRLTVV.

V is TRBV19 and J is TRBJ2-5, with TRBD1 as a possible D gene (5 bases). The CDR3 is 13 amino acids. CDR1 LNHDA and CDR2 SQIVND come from the germline V gene (reference sequence). Between the trimmed V and J ends, which lost 1 base and 4 bases, there was a span of 7 bases. The CDR3 DNA reads as TGTGCCAGTAGTATAGTAACAGGAGAGACCCAGTACTTC. The encoded protein is CASSIVTGETQYF.

This clone has only a few counts. The gene calls are TRBV19 and TRBJ1-2; 7 bases are shared with TRBD1. CDR1 and CDR2 from the germline V gene are LNHDA and SQIVND (reference sequence). The CDR3 covers 14 residues. Unmatched junction bases numbered 6, after V lost 4 bases and J lost 4 bases. The DNA of the CDR3 is TGTGCCAGTAGTAATGGCAGGGGGAGCTATGGCTACACCTTC. Translated: CASSNGRGSYGYTF.

The genes are TRBV7-2 and TRBJ1-6, with D unresolved. CDR1 is SGHTA, CDR2 FQGNSA, per germline. CDR3 size: 16 residues. V gave up 5 bases and J gave up 6 bases, with 17 bases separating them. The CDR3 region is CASSPKPSPSNSPLHF. The CDR3 bases are TGTGCCAGCAGCCCGAAGCCGAGCCCCTCTAATTCACCCCTCCACTTT. The whole variable domain, filled in from reference TRBV7-2 and TRBJ1-6, reads GAGVSQSPSNKVTEKGKDVELRCDPISGHTALYWYRQSLGQGLEFLIYFQGNSAPDKSGLPSDRFSAERTGGSVSTLTIQRTQQEDSAVYLCASSPKPSPSNSPLHFGNGTRLTVT.